These T cell receptor beta chains were read from a single sample in a study of shared clonotypes between healthy human individuals. The assay was immunoSEQ multiplex PCR, and TCRdb's table has in-frame clones only and misses some. The sample consists of about 640,000 clones, about 78% of them appearing once. Sequencing used memory CD4+ T cells sorted from blood. All receptors come from a woman aged 25-40 years in good health. CDR3s include the opening cysteine and the closing phenylalanine or tryptophan. The order of the fields is V gene, J gene, CDR3 protein.

TRBV7-9	TRBJ2-1	CASSLLAELEQFF
TRBV27	TRBJ1-5	CASSSYSGKGQPQHF
TRBV9	TRBJ2-1	CASSVGGTSGPNEQFF
TRBV6-1	TRBJ1-3	CASSESTAPGNTIYF
TRBV2	TRBJ2-2	CASQGGSNTGELFF
TRBV2	TRBJ2-5	CASTKNREETQYF
TRBV7-8	TRBJ2-1	CASSFGRPHLDEQFF
TRBV18	TRBJ2-3	CASSPPIGVGADTQYF
TRBV7-8	TRBJ1-5	CASSLRGQPQHF
TRBV29-1	.	CSVEDQGAYEQYF
TRBV30	TRBJ2-3	CAWSLSGTLTDTQYF
TRBV29-1	TRBJ2-1	CSVVVLFGLFYEFF
TRBV28	TRBJ1-3	CASSWTGNTIYF
TRBV27	TRBJ2-7	CASSLSSWGQKSYEQYF
TRBV25-1	TRBJ2-2	CASSVQGTTGELFF
TRBV18	TRBJ1-1	CASSPGGEGAFF
TRBV11-2	TRBJ2-3	CASSSGTGTDTQYF
TRBV6-5	TRBJ2-1	CASSWTSSYNEQFF
TRBV29-1	TRBJ1-5	CSVTGGGGNQPQHF
TRBV28	TRBJ2-7	CASSQTGVQQYF
TRBV11-3	TRBJ1-1	CASSLDGTEAFF
TRBV30	TRBJ2-2	CAWSVMGLDTGELFF
TRBV19	TRBJ1-5	CASSIGLGTRIRF
TRBV28	TRBJ1-5	CASSYRGNQPQHF
TRBV15	TRBJ1-5	CATSSHFGNQPQHF
TRBV5-6	TRBJ1-2	CASSLLDRDYGYTF
TRBV13	TRBJ2-7	CASSSRTGSPEQYF
TRBV7-8	TRBJ1-3	CASSLEPRGTSGNTIYF
TRBV14	TRBJ1-2	CASSQDRRSWFFYGYTF
TRBV2	TRBJ2-1	CASSPGLAGVIEQFF
TRBV19	TRBJ2-5	CASSIRETQYF
TRBV5-1	TRBJ1-1	CASSYLGGRDTEAFF
TRBV27	TRBJ2-2	CASSSASGGGTGELFF
TRBV28	TRBJ2-2	CASSLLGRGTTGELFF
TRBV7-9	TRBJ2-7	CASTQGGSYEQYF
TRBV4-1	TRBJ2-1	CASSQALQGASYNEQFF
TRBV5-1	TRBJ2-7	CASSLVAGVNEQYF
TRBV7-6	TRBJ2-3	CASSPSSGAVFGTDTQYF
TRBV5-1	TRBJ2-1	CASSFVVLGGKNEQFF
TRBV6-4	TRBJ2-2	CASSQQDTGELFF
TRBV7-3	TRBJ2-1	CASSPLSTWGSYNEQFF
TRBV11-2	TRBJ2-1	CASSLDPQVLYNEQFF
TRBV10-2	TRBJ2-7	CASSESLREGYF
TRBV20-1	TRBJ1-1	CSARGVTGAFF
TRBV6-1	TRBJ2-7	CASKLAGTLYEQYF
TRBV28	TRBJ2-7	CASSSIPGTSAQSYEQYF
TRBV4-1	TRBJ2-7	CASSQAQGWYEQYF
TRBV29-1	TRBJ2-2	CSVDRGGTGELFF
TRBV19	TRBJ1-5	CASSTGRVGQPQHF
TRBV5-1	TRBJ1-2	CASSLAQVQGLYGYTF
TRBV10-3	TRBJ2-1	CATASSNEQFF
TRBV18	TRBJ1-4	CATFDVAEKLFF
TRBV5-1	TRBJ1-5	CASSGGTGNQPQHF
TRBV7-8	TRBJ1-5	CASRRDRGRNQPQHF
TRBV7-9	TRBJ2-2	CASSLSGISTGELFF
TRBV28	TRBJ1-5	CASKGYGGGVNQPQHF
TRBV6-6	TRBJ1-2	CASSSRTGGDRGYTF